The clone carrying this TCR beta chain has just a few counts. TCR beta CDR3 sequences were amplified from RNA transcripts. TCR CDR3 underwent first-round RT-PCR with the HTBI primer set. TCRdb analysed the multiplex PCR reads with MiXCR anew, one entry per CDR3 protein. Here the sample spans 400,000 to 500,000 distinct CDR3 sequences, approximately 14% being singletons. The sample comes from a study of T cells in Graves' hyperthyroidism and ophthalmopathy. Study-level background: Peripheral blood draws took place at initial diagnosis, ahead of any treatment.

Looked up from germline, CDR1 is SGHDT and CDR2 is YYEEEE. V lost 3 bases, J lost 4 bases, and 14 bases stayed unmatched. CDR3 size: 18 residues. This sequence joins TRBV5-6 and TRBJ2-2; 8 nucleotides agree with TRBD1. The clonotype was recovered from a woman between 18 and 29 years old with Graves' hyperthyroidism. Material for sequencing was blood. For the CDR3, the DNA is TGTGCCAGCAGCTGGGACAGGTCGGGGCGGCCCCTCACCGGGGAGCTGTTTTTT. Translated, it gives CASSWDRSGRPLTGELFF.